This T cell receptor (beta chain) is drawn from a study of cytomegalovirus exposure and HLA in healthy donors. About this clone: Its antigen is unknown.

The CDR3 has 16 residues. V was trimmed by 6 bases and J by 5 bases, leaving 20 bases between them. Looked up from germline, CDR1 is ENHRY and CDR2 is SYGVKD. Overall study results and limits: Follow-up analysis later connected one missense variant in DCLRE1C with trimming of TCR beta V- and J-genes. Cytomegalovirus association was listed for 164 TCR beta chains. Rare TCR sequences predominated, though certain public TCRs were found in many donors.

Primers for the PCR totalled 60 Vbeta and 13 Jbeta. In the original processing: An analysis that came later counted around 80 million unique TCR beta chains, 10 million to 11 million shared. The repertoire was sequenced with immunoSEQ multiplex PCR; TCRdb's copy has only in-frame clones and lacks some. Clone size and V and J calls were adopted from that table, with D and trimming inferred from the DNA. This table has 80,000 to 130,000 clones, approximately 70% appearing once. Sequenced sample: PBMCs. This clonotype was sampled from a woman aged 18-30 years in good health and CMV-seropositive. The chain is built from TRBV10-3 and TRBJ2-1; D might be TRBD1 (6 bases). The CDR3 sequence: CAISYRPGQLDNEQFF. Here the CDR3 DNA reads TGTGCCATCAGCTACAGACCGGGACAACTAGACAATGAGCAGTTCTTC.